The clone carrying this T cell receptor (beta chain) was observed at least ten times. As yet, its antigen is unknown. The record originates from a study of regulatory T cells in long-lasting Graves disease. This CDR3 contains 19 residues. The J segment lost 2 bases and the V segment lost 3 bases, leaving 16 bases of the junction unmatched. The germline V gene encodes CDR1 KGHDR and CDR2 SFDVKD. To make TCR beta libraries, researchers used iRepertoire HTBI primers and Arm-PCR of CDR3 regions. TCRdb redid the calling of the multiplex PCR reads with MiXCR, one entry per CDR3 protein. The sample yields a few hundred thousand distinct CDR3 sequences, over 9.5% seen once. General study points: Persistent patients shared more public clonotypes (about 3,000) than newly diagnosed patients (966).

Time point indicated: newly diagnosed GD, antithyroid drugs for less than 3 months. RNA isolated from PBMCs was used to make the TCR library. The patients included were those that came from an endocrinology department in Xi'an, China. This sample also belongs to another study, concerning T cells in Graves' hyperthyroidism and ophthalmopathy. From that second work: Using the HTBI primer set, a first-round RT-PCR was run on the TCR CDR3.

Sequenced material: peripheral blood mononuclear cells (PBMCs), taken at new diagnosis, from a patient treated with antithyroid drugs. The V and J genes are TRBV24-1 and TRBJ1-2, with 8 bases that match TRBD1. The clonotype was recovered from a woman aged 18-30 years with Graves disease. As DNA, the CDR3 is TGTGCCACCAGTGATGTTTCCGCGGACAGGGCGAAACAGAACTATGGCTACACCTTC. It encodes CATSDVSADRAKQNYGYTF.